This T cell receptor beta chain stems from a study of T cell repertoires in cytomegalovirus infection. Study at large: Well-studied HLA-B-restricted epitopes and recently identified HLA-C-restricted epitopes of CMV were both used in the study. Indications came from public TCR beta signatures; they pointed to CMV infection and to a matching HLA type.

Of note for this clonotype: Its antigen is as yet unknown.

Broader study findings: The response measured ex vivo was dominated by TCR beta clonotypes (HLA-C-restricted and CMV-specific).

V lost 4 bases to trimming and J lost 4 bases; unmatched junction nucleotides: 16. Germline V lookup: CDR1 MGHRA, CDR2 YSYEKL. This CDR3 contains 18 residues. TCRdb recomputed calls from the reads with MiXCR, one row per CDR3 protein. The sample carries 800,000 to 950,000 distinct CDR3 sequences, around a third recorded once. The sequence derives from a human donor in good health (CMV status not recorded). Some clones in this sample may be carry-over from other donors' samples. The sequenced sample was cultured CD8+ T cells from PBMCs, obtained from culture after CMV antigen stimulation. V and J are TRBV4-1 and TRBJ2-5; TRBD1 matches at 9 bases. The CDR3 DNA is TGCGCCAGCAGCCCAGCTACGATCACCGGGACAGGGCGAGAGACCCAGTACTTC. Translated, it gives CASSPATITGTGRETQYF.